This T cell receptor (beta chain) was observed in a study of lung T cells in sarcoidosis with Löfgren's syndrome. MiXCR was run by TCRdb on the reads, yielding one entry per CDR3 protein. The sample shows about 19,000 distinct CDR3 sequences, about 21% of them seen only once. This clonotype is judged medium-sized. The V end was cut by 0 bases, the J end by 4 bases, with 17 bases between. The CDR3 is made up of 17 amino acids. CDR1 and CDR2 from the germline V gene are MNHNY and SVGAGI (reference sequence). The chain links TRBV6-6 to TRBJ2-3; D possibly corresponds to TRBD2 (6 bases). The TCR sequence derives from a human donor with sarcoidosis (Löfgren's syndrome or another form), or a control subject (not recorded which). What was sequenced was CD4+ T cells from bronchoalveolar lavage. CDR3 protein: CASSYSTPGLRADTQYF. The DNA of the CDR3 is TGTGCCAGCAGTTACTCGACCCCGGGACTCCGGGCAGATACGCAGTATTTT.